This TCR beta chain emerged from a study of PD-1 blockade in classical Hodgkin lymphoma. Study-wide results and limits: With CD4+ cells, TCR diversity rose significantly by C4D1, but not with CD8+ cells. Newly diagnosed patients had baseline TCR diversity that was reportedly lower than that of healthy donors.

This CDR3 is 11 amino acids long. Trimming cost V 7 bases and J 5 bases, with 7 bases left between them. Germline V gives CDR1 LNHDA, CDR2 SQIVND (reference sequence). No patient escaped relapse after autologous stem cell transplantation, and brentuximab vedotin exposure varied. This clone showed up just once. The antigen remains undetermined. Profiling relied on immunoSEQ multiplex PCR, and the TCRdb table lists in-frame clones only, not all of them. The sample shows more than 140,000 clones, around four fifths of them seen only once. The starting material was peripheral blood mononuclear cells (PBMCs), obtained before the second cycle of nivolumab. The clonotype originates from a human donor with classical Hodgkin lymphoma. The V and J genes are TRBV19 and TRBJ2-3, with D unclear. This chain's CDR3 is CASKVRDTQYF. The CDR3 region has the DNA TGTGCCAGTAAGGTCCGAGATACGCAGTATTTT.